This TCR beta chain originates from a study of blood T cell repertoires in COVID-19. Study background: From the United States, Italy and Spain came samples of acute and convalescent COVID-19. The analysed material was cDNA or gDNA that came from T cells, B-cell-depleted T cells, or PBMCs.

Per germline, CDR1 SGHNT and CDR2 YENEEA. J gave up 5 bases and V 5 bases, and 6 bases lay outside the gene matches. CDR3 length equals 15 residues. Only in-frame clones appear in the TCRdb table, and some are missing; sequencing was by immunoSEQ multiplex PCR. The sample lists fewer than 450,000 clones; around nine tenths were seen once. Participants reported their clinical history, and cohort assignment relied on those reports. The sequencing input was PBMCs or T cells enriched from blood (not recorded which). The clonotype originates from a woman in her late teens or twenties who had recovered from COVID-19. This chain uses TRBV11-3 with TRBJ2-2; 9 bases are shared with TRBD1. CDR3 sequence reads: CASSLQGAGTGELFF. CDR3 bases: TGTGCCAGCAGCCTACAGGGGGCTGGTACCGGGGAGCTGTTTTTT.